This TCR beta chain was found in a study of T cells in Graves' hyperthyroidism and ophthalmopathy. Regarding the study as a whole: With a median lead of 6.5 months before onset, the model predicted ophthalmopathy. Researchers found most expanded thyroid clonotypes above 0.001 in blood as well.

V was shortened by 4 bases and J by 1 base, with 11 bases between the two germline ends. The CDR3 sequence is 15 residues long. Germline V gene sequence: CDR1 MNHNS, CDR2 SASEGT. Comments on this clonotype: What it binds is not known.

Disease duration under 2 months; hyperthyroidism patients were aged 18 to 65. The PBMCs were taken from approximately 9.7 ml of fresh peripheral blood. Amplification yielded TCR beta CDR3 regions, with RNA transcripts as the source. A first-round RT-PCR of the TCR CDR3 used the HTBI primer set. TCRdb independently ran MiXCR on the multiplex PCR reads; one entry per CDR3 protein. The sample has approximately 720,000 distinct CDR3 sequences, around a sixth seen once. The TCR sequence derives from a woman in her forties or fifties with Graves' hyperthyroidism that later progressed to Graves' ophthalmopathy. The V call is TRBV6-1, the J call TRBJ1-5; maybe TRBD1 (5 bases). The sequencing sample was made of blood. The CDR3 protein is CASSVTTESNQPQHF. The CDR3 bases are TGTGCCAGCAGTGTTACGACAGAGAGCAATCAGCCCCAGCATTTT.